This TCR beta chain emerged from a study of identical twins' blood T cells. On this clonotype itself: A much larger clone is a single base away; this may be a read error.

CDR1 is MNHNS and CDR2 is SASEGT in the germline V gene. The CDR3 has 11 amino acids. In TCRdb, the 5' RACE reads were re-called with MiXCR into one record per CDR3 protein. The sample has roughly 340,000 distinct CDR3 sequences; approximately 30% are singletons. Likely shared infections and vaccines: all three twin pairs were reared together. This TCR was sampled from a woman between 18 and 55 years old in good health. What was sequenced was PBMCs. The V gene is TRBV6-1, the J gene TRBJ1-1, with D possibly matching TRBD1 (5 bases). CDR3 bases: TGTTCCAGCATCCGGGGGACTGAAGCTTTCTTT. Translated: CSSIRGTEAFF.